This is a list of T cell receptor beta chains from one sample in a study of shared clonotypes between healthy human individuals. Some clones are missing from TCRdb's copy, which holds only in-frame ones; the method was immunoSEQ multiplex PCR. The profile covers roughly 720,000 clones, with about nine tenths appearing a single time and 30% to 40% taken by the ten largest. Sequencing was carried out using memory CD8+ T cells from PBMCs. These TCRs come from a man between 18 and 29 years old in good health. Some clones in this sample may be carry-over from other donors' samples. Each CDR3 is given with its conserved first and last residue. The order of the fields is V gene, J gene, CDR3 protein.

>TRBV4-3|TRBJ2-7
CASSQDRRGTYEQYF
>TRBV30|TRBJ2-1
CAWSVTRNEQFF
>TRBV7-9|TRBJ2-5
CASSWGLGGTQYF
>TRBV27|TRBJ2-7
CASGLGGYEQYF
>TRBV27|TRBJ1-2
CASKPGQGTYGYTF
>TRBV11-2|TRBJ2-5
CASSPRTAVQETQYF
>TRBV30|TRBJ2-7
CAWSTALGYEQYF
>TRBV7-9|TRBJ2-1
CASSFLNNEQFF
>TRBV7-2|TRBJ2-1
CASSGGWRSYNEQFF
>TRBV7-9|TRBJ2-7
CASSLGQGRIYEQYF
>TRBV2|TRBJ2-7
CASSEAGGPRVYEQYF
>TRBV18|TRBJ1-4
CASSPSEGMGKLFF
>TRBV19|TRBJ2-7
CASSIDLPGRFYEQYF
>TRBV5-1|TRBJ2-5
CASSQKRVQETQYF
>TRBV14|TRBJ2-1
CASSQTKTGSYNEQFF
>TRBV4-1|TRBJ2-5
CASSQGGLSAETQYF
>TRBV19|TRBJ2-7
CASSIGARYEQYF
>TRBV5-4|TRBJ1-1
CASSHNRVYTEAFF
>TRBV6-5|TRBJ1-1
CASTIRGSNTEAFF
>TRBV7-9|TRBJ2-7
CASSLTSRRSYEQYF
>TRBV30|TRBJ2-3
CALTGGTDTQYF
>TRBV7-9|TRBJ2-7
CASSLELGGTYEQYF
>TRBV7-9|TRBJ1-1
CASTSGAHGAFF
>TRBV11-2|TRBJ1-2
CASSAGSTGWGYTF
>TRBV7-2|TRBJ2-7
CASRLGLEQYF
>TRBV6-6|TRBJ1-3
CANQGAPGNTIYF
>TRBV4-1|TRBJ2-7
CASSPRNAYEQYF
>TRBV7-9|TRBJ1-2
CALPALLAYGYTF
>TRBV6-1|TRBJ1-1
CASSETRGGGMNTEAFF
>TRBV5-1|TRBJ2-7
CASSFLPRAREQYF
>TRBV14|TRBJ1-2
CASSSNRGLYGYTF
>TRBV7-9|TRBJ2-1
CASLGGTGPRGDEQFF
>TRBV4-1|TRBJ2-7
CASSQDQELVYEQYF
>TRBV9|TRBJ2-2
CASSVGLAGEDTGELFF
>TRBV7-7|TRBJ2-5
CASSLTRKETQYF
>TRBV27|TRBJ2-2
CASSLFGGRVTGELFF
>TRBV25-1|TRBJ2-1
CASRARGGKSYNEQFF
>TRBV6-7|TRBJ2-2
CASSYGDGRDTGELFF
>TRBV6-5|TRBJ1-5
CASSYVGSLQHF
>TRBV5-6|TRBJ2-5
CASSLEGLLQTQYF
>TRBV6-1|TRBJ2-7
CASSEKTRKIYPLYEQYF
>TRBV27|TRBJ2-6
CASSLLAGIHSGANVLTF
>TRBV2|TRBJ2-7
CASTDSGSFREQYF
>TRBV10-2|TRBJ2-2
CASSLPLNTGELFF
>TRBV7-9|TRBJ2-7
CASSLGGGVGYEQYF
>TRBV2|TRBJ2-3
CASSVAGGVDTQYF
>TRBV2|TRBJ1-2
CARLKKRGQGLYGYTF
>TRBV5-1|TRBJ2-3
CASSRGRGRSADTQYF
>TRBV4-1|TRBJ1-5
CASSQVPNQPQHF
>TRBV11-2|TRBJ2-7
CASRLTAYEQYF
>TRBV10-2|TRBJ2-7
CASSEKVYYEQYF